These T cell receptor beta chains were read from a single sample in a study of T cell responses to AZD1222 COVID-19 vaccine. TCRdb keeps only in-frame clones here, not all; method: immunoSEQ multiplex PCR. The sample carries approximately 64,000 clones, roughly 84% recorded once. The input for sequencing was peripheral blood, taken on day 0 of AZD1222 vaccination. The receptor source for this set is an adult in good health. Each CDR3 is given with its conserved first and last residue. A D gene is named only where the DNA matches it firmly. Size is stated for part of the rows, as once, few or many counts, or as a class when the clone is expanded.

abundance	len	v_gene	j_gene	d_gene	CDR3aa	CDR3nt
NA	15	TRBV9	TRBJ2-1	NA	CASSSTIGSYNEQFF	TGTGCCAGCAGCTCCACGATTGGGTCCTACAATGAGCAGTTCTTC
NA	20	TRBV5-8	TRBJ2-1	TRBD2	CASSLVGTSGGPTSYNEQFF	TGTGCCAGCAGCTTGGTCGGGACTAGCGGGGGGCCCACTTCTTACAATGAGCAGTTCTTC
NA	13	TRBV2	TRBJ2-5	NA	CASSLQGQETQYF	TGTGCCAGCAGTTTACAGGGTCAAGAGACCCAGTACTTC
once	13	TRBV30	TRBJ1-2	NA	CAWSVQGLYGYTF	TGTGCCTGGAGTGTACAAGGGCTCTATGGCTACACCTTC
NA	11	TRBV2	TRBJ2-1	NA	CASSTYNEQFF	TGTGCCAGCAGTACGTACAATGAGCAGTTCTTC
NA	13	TRBV5-1	TRBJ1-1	NA	CASSLDPNTEAFF	TGCGCCAGCAGCTTGGACCCGAACACTGAAGCTTTCTTT
NA	13	TRBV7-9	TRBJ2-7	NA	CASSFRTSYEQYF	TGTGCCAGCAGCTTCAGAACCTCCTACGAGCAGTACTTC
NA	16	TRBV3-1/TRBV3-2	TRBJ2-2	NA	CASSQDPSLLTGELFF	TGTGCCAGCAGCCAAGATCCAAGTCTCCTCACCGGGGAGCTGTTTTTT
NA	13	TRBV6-6	TRBJ1-2	NA	CASRLEGNYGYTF	TGTGCCAGCAGGTTGGAGGGTAACTATGGCTACACCTTC
NA	15	TRBV7-8	TRBJ1-5	TRBD1	CASSLIQGPNQPQHF	TGTGCCAGCAGCTTGATACAGGGGCCTAATCAGCCCCAGCATTTT
few	14	TRBV7-3	TRBJ2-7	NA	CASSLGQGGYEQYF	TGTGCCAGCAGTCTGGGGCAGGGAGGTTACGAGCAGTACTTC
NA	18	TRBV3-1/TRBV3-2	TRBJ2-2	TRBD1	CASSQEGHRGLGTGELFF	TGTGCCAGCAGCCAAGAGGGCCACAGGGGGCTGGGCACCGGGGAGCTGTTTTTT
NA	13	TRBV30	TRBJ1-3	TRBD1	CASQGSSGNTIYF	TGTGCCTCACAGGGGAGCTCTGGAAACACCATATATTTT
NA	16	TRBV3-1/TRBV3-2	TRBJ1-3	NA	CASSQGFGYSGNTIYF	TGTGCCAGCAGCCAAGGATTTGGATACTCTGGAAACACCATATATTTT
NA	14	TRBV4-1	TRBJ2-7	NA	CASRQTQVVGEQYF	TGCGCCAGCAGGCAGACCCAGGTGGTCGGGGAGCAGTACTTC
NA	13	TRBV5-1	TRBJ1-2	NA	CASSLGGSYGYTF	TGCGCCAGCAGCTTGGGTGGCAGCTATGGCTACACCTTC
NA	14	TRBV19	TRBJ1-6	NA	CASSIVNRGSPLHF	TGTGCCAGTAGTATAGTCAACCGGGGTTCACCCCTCCACTTT
once	15	TRBV28	TRBJ2-7	NA	CASSRGALSPYEQYF	TGTGCCAGCAGCCGGGGGGCTCTCTCTCCTTACGAGCAGTACTTC
NA	14	TRBV9	TRBJ1-1	NA	CASSVVGSNTEAFF	TGTGCCAGCAGCGTAGTGGGGTCAAACACTGAAGCTTTCTTT
NA	13	TRBV19	TRBJ1-5	NA	CASSIGAPGAQHF	TGTGCCAGTAGTATTGGGGCCCCAGGGGCCCAGCATTTT
NA	14	TRBV11-2	TRBJ1-3	NA	CASSPRAAGNTIYF	TGTGCCAGCAGCCCTAGGGCGGCTGGAAACACCATATATTTT
NA	15	TRBV27	TRBJ1-3	NA	CASSPQGYSGNTIYF	TGTGCCAGCAGTCCCCAGGGCTACTCTGGAAACACCATATATTTT
NA	18	TRBV14	TRBJ2-2	NA	CASSPTGVGAMNTGELFF	TGTGCCAGCAGCCCGACGGGGGTGGGGGCGATGAACACCGGGGAGCTGTTTTTT
NA	16	TRBV7-9	TRBJ2-3	NA	CASGAGTGPNTDTQYF	TGTGCCAGCGGCGCCGGAACGGGGCCTAACACAGATACGCAGTATTTT
NA	15	TRBV5-1	TRBJ1-4	TRBD1	CASSLRSGQGIELFF	TGCGCCAGCAGCCTGAGGTCGGGACAGGGGATAGAACTGTTTTTT
few	12	TRBV5-6	TRBJ2-1	NA	CASSALGNEQFF	TGTGCCAGCAGCGCCTTGGGCAATGAGCAGTTCTTC
NA	14	TRBV2	TRBJ1-2	NA	CASKPLTGDSGYTF	TGTGCCAGCAAACCCCTTACCGGGGATAGTGGCTACACCTTC
few	12	TRBV2	TRBJ2-7	NA	CASNLGLGEQYF	TGTGCCAGCAATTTGGGACTGGGCGAGCAGTACTTC
NA	12	TRBV3-1/TRBV3-2	TRBJ2-7	NA	CASSQEGREQYF	TGTGCCAGCAGCCAAGAAGGGAGGGAGCAGTACTTC
once	13	TRBV6-5	TRBJ1-5	NA	CASRHTGYQPQHF	TGTGCCAGCCGGCATACAGGGTATCAGCCCCAGCATTTT
few	10	TRBV28	TRBJ1-2	NA	CASSRRGYTF	TGTGCCAGCAGCCGGAGGGGCTACACCTTC
NA	15	TRBV7-9	TRBJ2-1	TRBD1	CASSLIGGPYNEQFF	TGTGCCAGCAGCTTAATAGGGGGCCCGTACAATGAGCAGTTCTTC
NA	17	TRBV7-9	TRBJ2-7	TRBD1	CASSPLAGTGVSYEQYF	TGTGCCAGCAGCCCATTGGCCGGGACAGGGGTCTCCTACGAGCAGTACTTC
NA	13	TRBV29-1	TRBJ1-1	NA	CSVQSGGNTEAFF	TGCAGCGTTCAGTCGGGCGGGAACACTGAAGCTTTCTTT
NA	14	TRBV28	TRBJ1-4	TRBD1	CASSRQGAGEKLFF	TGTGCCAGCAGCAGACAGGGGGCTGGCGAAAAACTGTTTTTT
NA	17	TRBV7-3	TRBJ1-2	TRBD1	CASSYPGQGGYNYGYTF	TGTGCCAGCAGCTATCCGGGACAGGGGGGATATAACTATGGCTACACCTTC
NA	15	TRBV2	TRBJ1-5	NA	CASSEAGTQNQPQHF	TGTGCCAGCAGTGAAGCGGGGACTCAAAATCAGCCCCAGCATTTT
NA	14	TRBV19	TRBJ1-4	NA	CASTAPDRGEKLFF	TGTGCCAGTACGGCCCCAGATAGAGGTGAAAAACTGTTTTTT
NA	17	TRBV4-3	TRBJ2-3	TRBD2	CASSQDMRGGRTDTQYF	TGCGCCAGCAGCCAAGATATGCGGGGGGGCCGCACAGATACGCAGTATTTT
NA	14	TRBV7-8	TRBJ1-2	NA	CASTQRGSNYGYTF	TGTGCCAGCACCCAAAGGGGATCTAACTATGGCTACACCTTC
once	15	TRBV9	TRBJ1-1	NA	CASSVDSMGGVEAFF	TGTGCCAGCAGCGTAGATTCCATGGGTGGAGTGGAAGCTTTCTTT
NA	16	TRBV7-2	TRBJ2-7	TRBD1	CASSLDTGTGLYEQYF	TGTGCCAGCAGCTTAGACACCGGGACAGGGCTCTACGAGCAGTACTTC